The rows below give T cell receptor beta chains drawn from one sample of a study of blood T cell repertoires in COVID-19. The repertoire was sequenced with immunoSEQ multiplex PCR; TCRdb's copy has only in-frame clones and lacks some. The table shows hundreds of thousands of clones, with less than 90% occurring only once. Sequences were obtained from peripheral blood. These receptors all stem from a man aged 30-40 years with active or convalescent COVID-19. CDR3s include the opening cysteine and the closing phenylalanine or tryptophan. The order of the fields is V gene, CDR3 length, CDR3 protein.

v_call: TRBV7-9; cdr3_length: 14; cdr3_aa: CASSLVGAGYEQYF
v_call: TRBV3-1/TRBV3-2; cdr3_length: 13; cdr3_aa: CARASRGGNEQFF
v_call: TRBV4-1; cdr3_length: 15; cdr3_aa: CASSQDPQGRNEQFF
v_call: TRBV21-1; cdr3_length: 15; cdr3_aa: CASSELWAVEETQYF
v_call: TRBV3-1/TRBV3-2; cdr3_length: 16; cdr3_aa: CASSQGGSGGADTQYF
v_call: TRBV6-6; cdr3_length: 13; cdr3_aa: CASSYGSKETQYF
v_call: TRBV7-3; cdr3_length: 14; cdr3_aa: CASSLFPGNYEQYF
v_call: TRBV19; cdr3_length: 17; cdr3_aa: CASSEAGRRAGANVLTF
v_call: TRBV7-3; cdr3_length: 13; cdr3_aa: CASSFTANTEAFF
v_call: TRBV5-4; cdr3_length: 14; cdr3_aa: CASSLGAENEKLFF
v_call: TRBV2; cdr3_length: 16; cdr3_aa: CASSLEGGVGTDTQYF
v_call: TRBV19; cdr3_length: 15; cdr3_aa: CASSISDSDNQPQHF
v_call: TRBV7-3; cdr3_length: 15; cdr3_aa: CASSFRGGPYNEQFF
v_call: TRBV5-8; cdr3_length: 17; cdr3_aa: CASSLLQMGAGANVLTF
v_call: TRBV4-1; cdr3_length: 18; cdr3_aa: CASSLTGSTSGGPYEQYF
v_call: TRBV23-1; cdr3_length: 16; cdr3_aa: CASSQMTGGCAGELFF